This T cell receptor (beta chain) is drawn from a study of glioma-infiltrating T cells. V was pared by 3 bases and J by 3 bases, with 9 bases between. The CDR3 spans 13 residues. Germline V gene sequence: CDR1 MNHGY, CDR2 SVAAGI. Findings of the study overall: CDR3 overlap between tissue and blood was very small. Non-neoplastic patients had below-expected tissue-blood divergence, while all gliomas exceeded expectation.

Worth noting for this clonotype: The antigen remains unidentified.

Using RNA template, CDR3s of TCR alpha and beta were amplified with iRepertoire arm-PCR. MiXCR, run by TCRdb on the multiplex PCR reads, gives a single entry per CDR3 protein. The sample includes around 140,000 distinct CDR3 sequences, 35% to 50% of them seen just once. Sequenced sample: glioma tissue, nonneoplastic brain tissue, or PBMCs (not recorded which). The chain recombines TRBV6-9 with TRBJ2-7; D gene ambiguous. This receptor was identified in a human donor with low-grade glioma or glioblastoma, undergoing nonglioma brain surgery, or in good health (not recorded which). CDR3 sequence (DNA): TGTGCCAGCAGTTACGGTCATCACTACGAGCAGTACTTC. This gives the protein CASSYGHHYEQYF.